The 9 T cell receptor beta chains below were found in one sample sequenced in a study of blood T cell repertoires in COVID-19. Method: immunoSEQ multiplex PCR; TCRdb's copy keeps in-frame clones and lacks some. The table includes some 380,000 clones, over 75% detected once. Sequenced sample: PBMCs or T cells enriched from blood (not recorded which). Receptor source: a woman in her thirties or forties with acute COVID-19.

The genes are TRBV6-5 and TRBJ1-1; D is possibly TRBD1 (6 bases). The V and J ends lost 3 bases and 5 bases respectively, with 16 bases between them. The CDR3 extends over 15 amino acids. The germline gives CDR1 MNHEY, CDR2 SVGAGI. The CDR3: CASSYYIRGGTEAFF. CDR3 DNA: TGTGCCAGCAGTTATTACATCAGGGGTGGGACTGAAGCTTTCTTT.

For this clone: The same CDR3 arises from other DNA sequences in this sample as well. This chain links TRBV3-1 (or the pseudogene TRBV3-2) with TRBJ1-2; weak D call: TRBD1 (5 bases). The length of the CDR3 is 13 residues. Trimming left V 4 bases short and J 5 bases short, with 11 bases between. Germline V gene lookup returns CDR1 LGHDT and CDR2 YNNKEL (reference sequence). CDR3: CASSPGTAYGYTF. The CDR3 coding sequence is TGTGCCAGCAGCCCCGGGACTGCTTATGGCTACACCTTC.

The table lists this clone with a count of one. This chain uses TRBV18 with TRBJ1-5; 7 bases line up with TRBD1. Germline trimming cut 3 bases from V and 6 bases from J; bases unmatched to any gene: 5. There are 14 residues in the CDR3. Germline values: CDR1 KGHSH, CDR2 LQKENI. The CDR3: CASSPGQDGQPQHF. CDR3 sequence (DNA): TGTGCCAGCTCACCCGGACAGGACGGTCAGCCCCAGCATTTT.

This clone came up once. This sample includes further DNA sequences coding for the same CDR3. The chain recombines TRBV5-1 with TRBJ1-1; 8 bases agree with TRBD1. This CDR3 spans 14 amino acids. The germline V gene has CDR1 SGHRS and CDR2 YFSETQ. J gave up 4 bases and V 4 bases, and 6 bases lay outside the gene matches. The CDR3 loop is CASSGTTGGTEAFF. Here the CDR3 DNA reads TGCGCCAGCAGCGGAACCACAGGGGGCACTGAAGCTTTCTTT.

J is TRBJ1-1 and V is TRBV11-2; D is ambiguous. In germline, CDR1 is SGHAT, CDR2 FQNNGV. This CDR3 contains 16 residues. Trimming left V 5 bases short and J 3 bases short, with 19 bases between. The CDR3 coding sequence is TGTGCCAGCAGCCCGGCCCCGCGGGGATTGGACACTGAAGCTTTCTTT. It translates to CASSPAPRGLDTEAFF.

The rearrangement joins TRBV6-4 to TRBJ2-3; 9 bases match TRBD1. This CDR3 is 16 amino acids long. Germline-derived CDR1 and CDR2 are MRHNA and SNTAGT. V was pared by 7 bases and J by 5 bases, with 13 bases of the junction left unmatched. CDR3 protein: CASTIRDRVVLDTQYF. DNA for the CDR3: TGTGCCAGCACCATCCGGGACAGGGTGGTATTAGATACGCAGTATTTT.

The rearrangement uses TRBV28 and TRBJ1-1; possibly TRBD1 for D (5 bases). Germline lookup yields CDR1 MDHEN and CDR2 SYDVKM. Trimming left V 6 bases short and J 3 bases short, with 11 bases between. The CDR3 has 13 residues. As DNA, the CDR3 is TGTGCCAGCAGCCCCCGACAGTACACTGAAGCTTTCTTT. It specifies CASSPRQYTEAFF.

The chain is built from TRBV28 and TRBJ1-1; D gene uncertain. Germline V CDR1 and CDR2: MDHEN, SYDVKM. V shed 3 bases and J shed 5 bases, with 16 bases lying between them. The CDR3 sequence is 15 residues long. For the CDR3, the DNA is TGTGCCAGCAGTTTGCCCCACGAGGGTTGGACTGAAGCTTTCTTT. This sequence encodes CASSLPHEGWTEAFF.

This CDR3 reads CASSSRGGNGDTQYF. CDR3 nucleotides: TGTGCCAGCAGCTCTCGGGGGGGCAACGGTGATACGCAGTATTTT. This chain uses TRBV7-9 with TRBJ2-3; 8 nucleotides match TRBD2. Per germline, CDR1 SEHNR and CDR2 FQNEAQ (reference sequence). J was trimmed by 6 bases and V by 4 bases; bases with no gene match: 9. This CDR3 is 15 amino acids long.